This is a list of T cell receptor beta chains from one sample in a study of cytomegalovirus exposure and HLA in healthy donors. TCRdb's copy holds only in-frame clones and misses some; the assay was immunoSEQ multiplex PCR. The sample has about 89,000 clones; 64% are singletons. The specimen was PBMCs. All receptors come from a human donor in good health. Each CDR3 is given without its conserved first and last residue. The size field is filled for only some rows; it gives once, few, many or a size class.

v_call	clone_size	j_call	cdr3_aa
TRBV7-9	NA	TRBJ2-1	ALGGPSGGAASYNEQF
TRBV29-1	NA	TRBJ1-4	SVEGQGNEKLF
TRBV19	NA	TRBJ2-5	ASSPGPEETQY
TRBV19	NA	TRBJ2-7	ASSKGTSGGLYEQY
TRBV14	few	TRBJ2-3	ASSQRVTSDTQY
TRBV4-2	NA	TRBJ2-5	ASSQAAGAIAETQY
TRBV13	few	TRBJ2-2	ASSGRRGRLTGELF
TRBV18	NA	TRBJ2-3	ASSGGTKGTDTQY
TRBV11-2	NA	TRBJ2-7	ASSLSGGSYEQY
TRBV5-4	NA	TRBJ1-3	ASSYQSNSGNTIY
TRBV18	NA	TRBJ1-4	ASSPYAGGRDEKLF
TRBV15	NA	TRBJ1-1	ATSSEDRGPVGTEAF
TRBV6-1	NA	TRBJ1-5	ASSEHRGQPQH
TRBV9	once	TRBJ2-1	ASSPQGAGAYNEQF
TRBV18	NA	TRBJ2-1	ASSLGTSDEQF
TRBV18	NA	TRBJ1-1	ASSPYSAGGGSYNTEAF
TRBV5-1	NA	TRBJ2-6	ASSLGDRGLGANVLT
TRBV29-1	few	TRBJ2-1	SMRTGGHNEQF
TRBV15	NA	TRBJ2-7	ATSSLIASSSYEQY
TRBV18	NA	TRBJ2-5	ASSQGLQETQY
TRBV18	few	TRBJ2-5	ASSPPGSRRGETQY
TRBV19	once	TRBJ1-2	ASSIPSAYGYT
TRBV29-1	NA	TRBJ2-1	SFQRQAYSYNEQF